Below are 21 T cell receptor beta chains sequenced from a single sample in a study of blood T cell repertoires in COVID-19. The assay was immunoSEQ multiplex PCR, and TCRdb's table has in-frame clones only and misses some. The sample holds roughly 520,000 clones, approximately 87% seen once. The specimen was PBMCs or T cells enriched from blood (not recorded which). These receptors were obtained from a woman in her thirties or forties who had recovered from COVID-19.

The genes are TRBV18 and TRBJ2-3; TRBD1 matches 7 bases. Per germline, CDR1 KGHSH and CDR2 LQKENI. Unmatched junction bases numbered 7, after V lost 3 bases and J lost 4 bases. The CDR3 is 15 residues long. CDR3 nucleotide sequence: TGTGCCAGCTCACCTGCCGGGACAGCAGCAGATACGCAGTATTTT. Its protein product is CASSPAGTAADTQYF.

This clone has a single count. This chain joins TRBV5-1 and TRBJ2-6; D unresolved. The CDR3 is 16 residues long. CDR1 and CDR2 (germline): SGHRS, YFSETQ. V lost 4 bases, J lost 0 bases, and 11 bases lay in between. The CDR3 reads CASSPVTTSGANVLTF. The CDR3 DNA follows: TGCGCCAGCAGCCCCGTCACAACCTCTGGGGCCAACGTCCTGACTTTC.

The V gene is TRBV5-1, the J gene TRBJ2-1, with 10 nucleotides matching TRBD2. V was pared by 0 bases and J by 10 bases, with 10 bases of the junction left unmatched. The CDR3 is 16 residues long. Germline loops: CDR1 SGHRS, CDR2 YFSETQ. The CDR3 protein is CASSLGPSGRGEEQFF. The CDR3 bases are TGCGCCAGCAGCTTGGGTCCCAGCGGGAGGGGGGAGGAGCAGTTCTTC.

The V call is TRBV19, the J call TRBJ1-4; 7 positions agree with TRBD1. V was clipped by 6 bases and J by 7 bases; unmatched bases: 11. Germline V gives CDR1 LNHDA, CDR2 SQIVND (reference sequence). This CDR3 spans 15 amino acids. The CDR3 nucleotides read TGTGCCAGTAGCCGACGTCGACAGGGAATTGAAAAACTGTTTTTT. Residues: CASSRRRQGIEKLFF.

In regard to this clone: This sample includes further DNA sequences coding for the same CDR3. The chain links TRBV5-4 to TRBJ1-1, with D perhaps TRBD1 (5 bases). The germline gives CDR1 SGHNT, CDR2 YYREEE (reference sequence). V was shortened by 4 bases and J by 1 base, with 11 bases between the two germline ends. The CDR3 consists of 14 residues. The CDR3 loop is CASSSTGRNTEAFF. CDR3 nucleotide sequence: TGTGCCAGCAGCAGTACAGGTAGGAACACTGAAGCTTTCTTT.

This chain's CDR3 is CASSQDRGMRPQHF. CDR3 bases: TGCGCCAGCAGCCAAGATAGAGGGATGAGGCCCCAGCATTTT. The chain carries TRBV4-3 and TRBJ1-5, with no clear D. With 0 bases removed from V and 9 bases from J, the gap between germline ends came to 12 bases. The CDR3 is made up of 14 amino acids. Germline loops: CDR1 LGHNA, CDR2 YSLEER.

The rearrangement links TRBV3-1 (or the pseudogene TRBV3-2) to TRBJ2-5, with D possibly TRBD1 on 5 matching bases. There are 17 residues in the CDR3. Deletions cut 1 base from V and 1 base from J, with 16 bases between. Germline lookup yields CDR1 LGHDT and CDR2 YNNKEL (reference sequence). The CDR3 spells CASSQGVTAGPQETQYF. The CDR3, as DNA: TGTGCCAGCAGCCAAGGTGTGACAGCAGGACCCCAAGAGACCCAGTACTTC.

The V call is TRBV19, the J call TRBJ2-5; 9 bases are a match to TRBD1. Trimming removed 1 base from V and 5 bases from J; junction bases left unmatched: 8. The CDR3 extends over 16 amino acids. CDR1 and CDR2 from the germline V gene are LNHDA and SQIVND (reference sequence). The CDR3 reads CASSIAPGQGGETQYF. Here the CDR3 DNA reads TGTGCCAGTAGTATAGCCCCGGGACAGGGTGGCGAGACCCAGTACTTC.

The genes are TRBV7-2 and TRBJ2-1; 14 bases fit TRBD2. Losses at the gene ends were 3 bases for V and 3 bases for J; bases not matched to a gene: 10. CDR1 is SGHTA, CDR2 FQGNSA, per germline. The length of the CDR3 is 19 residues. The CDR3 DNA is TGTGCCAGCAGCTTCCCGACGGGACTAGCGGGAGTGAACTACAATGAGCAGTTCTTC. It specifies CASSFPTGLAGVNYNEQFF. The entire variable domain, with the rest obtained from reference TRBV7-2 and TRBJ2-1, is as follows: GAGVSQSPSNKVTEKGKDVELRCDPISGHTALYWYRQSLGQGLEFLIYFQGNSAPDKSGLPSDRFSAERTGGSVSTLTIQRTQQEDSAVYLCASSFPTGLAGVNYNEQFFGPGTRLTVL.

The chain is built from TRBV27 and TRBJ2-3; 12 bases fit TRBD2. CDR3 length: 17 residues. The ends lost 6 bases at V and 2 bases at J; junction bases unmatched: 9. Germline V gene sequence: CDR1 MNHEY, CDR2 SMNVEV (reference sequence). CDR3 protein: CASSRRLAGATTDTQYF. The DNA of the CDR3 is TGTGCCAGCAGCCGGAGACTAGCGGGAGCAACCACAGATACGCAGTATTTT.

The chain has TRBV14 and TRBJ2-7; 11 bases are a match to TRBD2. The CDR3 covers 14 residues. J was trimmed by 5 bases and V by 4 bases; bases with no gene match: 4. In germline, CDR1 is SGHDN, CDR2 FVKESK. The CDR3 loop reads CASSLLAGGNEQYF. The CDR3 coding sequence is TGTGCCAGCAGCCTTCTAGCGGGAGGTAACGAGCAGTACTTC.

This chain uses TRBV12-3 or TRBV12-4 with TRBJ1-3; D unclear. The CDR3 is made up of 13 amino acids. The V gene lost 4 bases and the J gene lost 1 base, with 5 bases spanning the gap. DNA of the CDR3: TGTGCCAGCAGTTCAACATCTGGAAACACCATATATTTT. It translates to CASSSTSGNTIYF.

This chain links TRBV7-8 with TRBJ1-3, with a possible D match to TRBD1 (6 bases). Germline V gene data show CDR1 as SGHVS and CDR2 as FQNEAQ. The V end was cut by 5 bases, the J end by 8 bases, with 10 bases between. The CDR3 loop spans 12 amino acids. The CDR3 sequence is CASSLQGDTIYF. The CDR3 DNA reads as TGTGCCAGCAGCCTACAGGGTGACACCATATATTTT.

This clone was detected once. The J gene is TRBJ1-2, the V gene TRBV4-2; TRBD1 matches 11 bases. With 0 bases clipped from V and 8 bases from J, the junction kept 8 bases outside the gene matches. The CDR3 is made up of 16 amino acids. From germline, CDR1 is LGHNA and CDR2 YNFKEQ. The CDR3 DNA is TGTGCCAGCAGCCAAGAGGGTGGACAGGGGGCGCGAGGCTACACCTTC. This codes for CASSQEGGQGARGYTF.

The chain employs TRBV7-2 and TRBJ1-3, with D tentatively TRBD1 (6 bases). CDR1 and CDR2 (germline): SGHTA, FQGNSA. This CDR3 comprises 15 residues. The V end was cut by 6 bases, the J end by 0 bases, with 12 bases between. CDR3 bases: TGTGCCAGCAGTCGTACAGGGACCTCTGGAAACACCATATATTTT. The encoded protein is CASSRTGTSGNTIYF.

The chain couples TRBV4-3 to TRBJ1-2, with D unclear. Germline V gene data show CDR1 as LGHNA and CDR2 as YSLEER. The length of the CDR3 is 16 residues. V dropped 1 base and J dropped 0 bases, with 12 bases sitting between them. The CDR3 loop reads CASSQAALGPNYGYTF. In DNA, the CDR3 is TGCGCCAGCAGCCAAGCAGCTCTAGGTCCTAACTATGGCTACACCTTC.

The chain links TRBV30 to TRBJ1-2; D is unclear. This CDR3 is 13 amino acids long. Trimming took off 4 bases at V and 5 bases at J, with 14 bases between the two ends. Per the germline V gene, CDR1 is GTSNPN and CDR2 is SVGIG (reference sequence). The CDR3 region has the DNA TGTGCCTGGACCTCCCGCTCGGGGTATGGCTACACCTTC. Encoded protein: CAWTSRSGYGYTF. Complete variable domain (other parts from reference TRBV30 and TRBJ1-2): SQTIHQWPATLVQPVGSPLSLECTVEGTSNPNLYWYRQAAGRGLQLLFYSVGIGQISSEVPQNLSASRPQDRQFILSSKKLLLSDSGFYLCAWTSRSGYGYTFGSGTRLTVV.

V and J are TRBV9 and TRBJ2-5, with 11 bases identical to TRBD2. CDR1 is SGDLS, CDR2 YYNGEE, per germline. The CDR3 consists of 15 residues. The J segment lost 7 bases and the V segment lost 3 bases, leaving 8 bases of the junction unmatched. CDR3: CASSERTSGLVTQYF. The DNA for the CDR3 is TGTGCCAGCAGCGAGCGGACTAGCGGGTTGGTGACCCAGTACTTC.

The CDR3 nucleotides read TGTGCCAGCAGCTTGGGGGGGCTAAATCAGCCCCAGCATTTT. Its protein product is CASSLGGLNQPQHF. The rearrangement joins TRBV5-6 to TRBJ1-5, with a weak D call TRBD1 (6 bases). The germline V gene has CDR1 SGHDT and CDR2 YYEEEE. The V gene lost 0 bases and the J gene lost 4 bases, with 8 bases spanning the gap. The length of the CDR3 is 14 residues.

This clone appeared a single time. The CDR3 is CASSRQGINEQYF. The CDR3 region has the DNA TGTGCCAGCAGCCGACAGGGGATCAACGAGCAGTACTTC. The V call is TRBV7-9, the J call TRBJ2-7, with TRBD1 matching over 8 bases. Germline V gives CDR1 SEHNR, CDR2 FQNEAQ (reference sequence). The CDR3 spans 13 residues. With V trimmed by 5 bases and J by 5 bases, 5 bases remained unmatched.

The V gene is TRBV30, the J gene TRBJ1-1; D uncertain. Germline assignment: CDR1 GTSNPN and CDR2 SVGIG (reference sequence). The V end was cut by 1 base, the J end by 0 bases, with 6 bases between. The CDR3 totals 13 residues. CDR3 DNA sequence: TGTGCCTGGAGTGGTCAGATGAACACTGAAGCTTTCTTT. Amino acid sequence: CAWSGQMNTEAFF. The full variable domain, with the rest looked up from reference TRBV30 and TRBJ1-1, is SQTIHQWPATLVQPVGSPLSLECTVEGTSNPNLYWYRQAAGRGLQLLFYSVGIGQISSEVPQNLSASRPQDRQFILSSKKLLLSDSGFYLCAWSGQMNTEAFFGQGTRLTVV.